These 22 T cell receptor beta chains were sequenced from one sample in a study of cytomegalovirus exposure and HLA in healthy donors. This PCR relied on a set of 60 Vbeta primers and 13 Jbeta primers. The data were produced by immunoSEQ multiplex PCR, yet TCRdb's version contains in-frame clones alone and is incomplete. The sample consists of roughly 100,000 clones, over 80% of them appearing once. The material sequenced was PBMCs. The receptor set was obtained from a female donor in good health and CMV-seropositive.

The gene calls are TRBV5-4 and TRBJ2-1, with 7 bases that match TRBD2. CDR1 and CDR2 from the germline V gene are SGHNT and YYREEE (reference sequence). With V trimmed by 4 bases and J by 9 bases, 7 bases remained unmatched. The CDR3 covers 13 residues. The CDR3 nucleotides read TGTGCCAGCAGCCCGGGGGGAGTGAGTGAGCAGTTCTTC. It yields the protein CASSPGGVSEQFF.

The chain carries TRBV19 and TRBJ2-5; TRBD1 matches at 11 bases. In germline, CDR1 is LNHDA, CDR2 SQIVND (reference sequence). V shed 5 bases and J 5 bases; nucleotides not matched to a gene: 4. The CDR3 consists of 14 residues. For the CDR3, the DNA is TGTGCCAGTAGTGCCCGGGACAGGGGGGAGACCCAGTACTTC. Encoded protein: CASSARDRGETQYF.

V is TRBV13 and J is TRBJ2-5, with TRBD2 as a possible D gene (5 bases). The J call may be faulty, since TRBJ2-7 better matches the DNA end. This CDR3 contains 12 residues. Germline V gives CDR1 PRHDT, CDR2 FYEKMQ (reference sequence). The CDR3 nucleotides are TGTGCCAGCAGCTCCACGGGGTACGAGCAGTACTTC. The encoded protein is CASSSTGYEQYF.

The CDR3 sequence is CASAWPNTEAFF. In nucleotides, the CDR3 is TGTGCCAGCGCCTGGCCGAACACTGAAGCTTTCTTT. V and J are TRBV6-1 and TRBJ1-1, with no clear D. Germline CDR1 is MNHNS and CDR2 is SASEGT. V dropped 8 bases and J dropped 1 base, with 8 bases sitting between them. The CDR3 sequence is 12 residues long.

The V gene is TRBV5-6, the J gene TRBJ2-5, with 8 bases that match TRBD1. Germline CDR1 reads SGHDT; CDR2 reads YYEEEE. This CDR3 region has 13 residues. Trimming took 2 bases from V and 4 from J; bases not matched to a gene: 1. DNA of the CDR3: TGTGCCAGCAGCTTTGGACAGGGAGAGACCCAGTACTTC. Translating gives CASSFGQGETQYF. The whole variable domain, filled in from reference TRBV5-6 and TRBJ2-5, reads DAGVTQSPTHLIKTRGQQVTLRCSPKSGHDTVSWYQQALGQGPQFIFQYYEEEERQRGNFPDRFSGHQFPNYSSELNVNALLLGDSALYLCASSFGQGETQYFGPGTRLLVL.

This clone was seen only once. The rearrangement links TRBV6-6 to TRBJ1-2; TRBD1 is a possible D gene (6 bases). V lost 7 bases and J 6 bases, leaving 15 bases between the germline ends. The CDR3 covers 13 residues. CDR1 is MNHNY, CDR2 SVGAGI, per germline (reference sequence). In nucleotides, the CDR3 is TGTGCCAGCACTCCCAGGTGGACAGATGGCTACACCTTC. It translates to CASTPRWTDGYTF.

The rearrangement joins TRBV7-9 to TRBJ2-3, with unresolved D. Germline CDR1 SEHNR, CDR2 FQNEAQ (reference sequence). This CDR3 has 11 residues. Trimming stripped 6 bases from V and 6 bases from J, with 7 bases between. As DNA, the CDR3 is TGTGCCAGCAGTTTTCTCGATACGCAGTATTTT. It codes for CASSFLDTQYF.

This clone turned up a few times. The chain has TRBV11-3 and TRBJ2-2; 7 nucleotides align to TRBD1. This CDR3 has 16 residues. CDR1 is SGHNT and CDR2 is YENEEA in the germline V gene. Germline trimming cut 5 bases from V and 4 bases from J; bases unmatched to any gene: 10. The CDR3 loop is CASSPSRDRPTGELFF. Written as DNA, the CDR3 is TGTGCCAGCAGCCCGAGCAGGGACAGACCCACCGGGGAGCTGTTTTTT. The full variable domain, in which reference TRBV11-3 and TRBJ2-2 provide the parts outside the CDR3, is EAGVVQSPRYKIIEKKQPVAFWCNPISGHNTLYWYLQNLGQGPELLIRYENEEAVDDSQLPKDRFSAERLKGVDSTLKIQPAELGDSAVYLCASSPSRDRPTGELFFGEGSRLTVL.

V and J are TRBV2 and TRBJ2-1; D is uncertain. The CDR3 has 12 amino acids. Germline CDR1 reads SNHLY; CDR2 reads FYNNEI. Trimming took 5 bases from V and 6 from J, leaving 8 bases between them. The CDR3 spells CASSYSFNEQFF. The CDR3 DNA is TGTGCCAGCAGTTACAGCTTCAATGAGCAGTTCTTC. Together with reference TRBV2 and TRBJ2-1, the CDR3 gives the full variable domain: EPEVTQTPSHQVTQMGQEVILRCVPISNHLYFYWYRQILGQKVEFLVSFYNNEISEKSEIFDDQFSVERPDGSNFTLKIRSTKLEDSAMYFCASSYSFNEQFFGPGTRLTVL.

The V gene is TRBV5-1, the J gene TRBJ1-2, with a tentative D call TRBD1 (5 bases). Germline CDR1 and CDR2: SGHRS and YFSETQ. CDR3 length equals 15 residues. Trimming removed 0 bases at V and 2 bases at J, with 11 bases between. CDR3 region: CASSLEGRGNYGYTF. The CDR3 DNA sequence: TGCGCCAGCAGCTTGGAGGGTCGGGGGAACTATGGCTACACCTTC.

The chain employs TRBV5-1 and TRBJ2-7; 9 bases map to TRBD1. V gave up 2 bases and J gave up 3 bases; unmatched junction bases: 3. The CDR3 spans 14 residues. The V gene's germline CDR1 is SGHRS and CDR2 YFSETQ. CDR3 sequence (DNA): TGCGCCAGCAGCTTAGGGACAGGGATCTACGAGCAGTACTTC. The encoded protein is CASSLGTGIYEQYF.

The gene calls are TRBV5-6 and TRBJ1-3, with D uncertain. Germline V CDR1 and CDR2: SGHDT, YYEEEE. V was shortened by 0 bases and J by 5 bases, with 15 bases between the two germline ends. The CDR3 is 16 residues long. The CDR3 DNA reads TGTGCCAGCAGCTTGGGCCCCGGGTTGGAGAGAAACACCATATATTTT. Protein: CASSLGPGLERNTIYF.

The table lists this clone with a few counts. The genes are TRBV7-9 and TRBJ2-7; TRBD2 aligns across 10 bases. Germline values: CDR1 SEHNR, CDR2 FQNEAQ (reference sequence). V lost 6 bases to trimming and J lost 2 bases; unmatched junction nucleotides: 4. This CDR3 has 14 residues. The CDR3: CASSLAGVPYEQYF. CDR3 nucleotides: TGTGCCAGCAGTCTAGCGGGAGTTCCCTACGAGCAGTACTTC.

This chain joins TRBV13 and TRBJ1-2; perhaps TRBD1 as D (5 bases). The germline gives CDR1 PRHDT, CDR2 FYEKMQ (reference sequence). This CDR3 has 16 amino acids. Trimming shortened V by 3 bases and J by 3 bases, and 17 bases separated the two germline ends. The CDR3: CASSFFSGPLDYGYTF. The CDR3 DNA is TGTGCCAGCAGCTTTTTTTCAGGGCCATTGGACTATGGCTACACCTTC.

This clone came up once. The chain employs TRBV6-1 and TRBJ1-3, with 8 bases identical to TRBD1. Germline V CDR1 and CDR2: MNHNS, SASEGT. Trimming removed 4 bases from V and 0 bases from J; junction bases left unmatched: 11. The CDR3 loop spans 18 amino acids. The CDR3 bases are TGTGCCAGCAGTGGAGGACAGGGCCAGACCCTCTCTGGAAACACCATATATTTT. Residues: CASSGGQGQTLSGNTIYF.

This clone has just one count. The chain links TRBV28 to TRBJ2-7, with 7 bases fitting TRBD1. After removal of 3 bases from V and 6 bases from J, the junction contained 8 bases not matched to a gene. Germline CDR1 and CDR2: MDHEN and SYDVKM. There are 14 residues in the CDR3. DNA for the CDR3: TGTGCCAGCAGTTTCCCGACAGGGCCGCTCGAGCAGTACTTC. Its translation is CASSFPTGPLEQYF.

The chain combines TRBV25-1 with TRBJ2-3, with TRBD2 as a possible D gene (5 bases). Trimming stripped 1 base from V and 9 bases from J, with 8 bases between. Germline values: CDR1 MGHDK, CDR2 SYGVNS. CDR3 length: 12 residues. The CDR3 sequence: CASSELLGTQYF. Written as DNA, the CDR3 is TGTGCCAGCAGTGAATTACTAGGCACGCAGTATTTT.

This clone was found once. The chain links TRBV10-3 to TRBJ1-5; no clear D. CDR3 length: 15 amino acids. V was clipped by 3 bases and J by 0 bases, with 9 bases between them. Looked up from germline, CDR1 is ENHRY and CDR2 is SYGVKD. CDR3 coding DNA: TGTGCCATCAGTGATGGCGGTATTAGCAATCAGCCCCAGCATTTT. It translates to CAISDGGISNQPQHF.

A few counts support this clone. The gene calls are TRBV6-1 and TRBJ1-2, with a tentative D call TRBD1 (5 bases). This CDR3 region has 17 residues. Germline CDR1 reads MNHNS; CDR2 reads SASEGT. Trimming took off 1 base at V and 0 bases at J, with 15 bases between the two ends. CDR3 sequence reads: CASSEGPDSLTNYGYTF. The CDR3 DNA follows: TGTGCCAGCAGTGAAGGCCCTGACAGTTTAACTAACTATGGCTACACCTTC.

CDR3 sequence reads: CASSFKGQGWNTIYF. The CDR3 DNA follows: TGTGCCAGCAGCTTCAAGGGGCAGGGGTGGAACACCATATATTTT. The chain recombines TRBV5-6 with TRBJ1-3; D might be TRBD1 (6 bases). Germline-derived CDR1 and CDR2 are SGHDT and YYEEEE. This CDR3 has 15 amino acids. Trimming pared 2 bases from V and 7 bases from J, leaving 16 bases between.

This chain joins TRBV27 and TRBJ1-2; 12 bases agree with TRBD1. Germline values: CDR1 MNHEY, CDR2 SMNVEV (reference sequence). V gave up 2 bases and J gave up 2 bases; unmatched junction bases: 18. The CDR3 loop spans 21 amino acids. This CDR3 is CASSLAPHFIGTGGHNYGYTF. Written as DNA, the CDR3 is TGTGCCAGCAGTTTAGCGCCGCATTTCATAGGGACAGGGGGCCACAACTATGGCTACACCTTC.

Here the CDR3 DNA reads TGTGCCATCAGTGAAGTGGACAGCCGCACAGATACGCAGTATTTT. Amino acids: CAISEVDSRTDTQYF. The chain couples TRBV10-3 to TRBJ2-3; tentatively, D is TRBD1 (6 bases). The CDR3 is made up of 15 amino acids. Germline V gives CDR1 ENHRY, CDR2 SYGVKD. Trimming cost V 3 bases and J 1 base, with 11 bases left between them.